This TCR beta chain appears in the sequencing data of a study of cytomegalovirus exposure and HLA in healthy donors. Study context: Earlier results showed roughly 120 million unique TCR beta sequences derived from approximately 170 million T cells. Overall study results and limits: A later analysis found that most CMV-associated TCR beta chains appeared HLA-restricted. The study reported that TCR beta sequences accurately predicted HLA-A and HLA-B alleles in most subjects.

This clone was recorded a few times. Its antigen is undetermined. CDR3 length: 14 residues. Trimming took 7 bases from V and 3 from J, leaving 16 bases between them. The PCR had 60 Vbeta and 13 Jbeta primers. The protocol was immunoSEQ multiplex PCR, while the TCRdb copy is restricted to in-frame clones and leaves out a portion. The repertoire holds about 93,000 clones, with 60% to 85% as singletons. The clonotype originates from a boy aged 10-17 years in good health and CMV-seronegative. The sequencing sample was made of PBMCs. The chain carries TRBV23-1 and TRBJ2-7; no reliable D call. TRBV23-1 carries the ORF label, with uncertain function. The CDR3 DNA reads as TGCGCCAGCACCTCCCCAGAGGAAGTCTACGAGCAGTACTTC. This gives the protein CASTSPEEVYEQYF.